A single sample is the source of the 30 T cell receptor beta chains below, sequenced in a study of blood T cell repertoires in COVID-19. Method: immunoSEQ multiplex PCR; TCRdb's copy keeps in-frame clones and lacks some. The sample carries about 68,000 clones, about 85% recorded once. Source material: peripheral blood. The receptors shown here come from a woman aged 45-59 years with COVID-19, enrolled during active disease.

This clone was observed a few times. The gene calls are TRBV10-1 and TRBJ2-5, with D uncertain. The V end was cut by 9 bases, the J end by 1 base, with 18 bases between. Germline lookup yields CDR1 WNHNN and CDR2 SYGVQD (reference sequence). This CDR3 has 15 residues. Here the CDR3 DNA reads TGCGCCAGTCCTCACCGACATACGCCCCAAGAGACCCAGTACTTC. It codes for CASPHRHTPQETQYF.

The V gene is TRBV7-6, the J gene TRBJ1-1; D gene unclear. The CDR3 is made up of 13 amino acids. Trimming shortened V by 5 bases and J by 1 base, and 8 bases separated the two germline ends. The germline CDR1 and CDR2 sequences are SGHVS and FNYEAQ. The CDR3 nucleotides read TGTGCCAGCAGCAACGGCGGGAACACTGAAGCTTTCTTT. Translation: CASSNGGNTEAFF. The entire variable domain, with the rest obtained from reference TRBV7-6 and TRBJ1-1, is as follows: GAGVSQSPRYKVTKRGQDVALRCDPISGHVSLYWYRQALGQGPEFLTYFNYEAQQDKSGLPNDRFSAERPEGSISTLTIQRTEQRDSAMYRCASSNGGNTEAFFGQGTRLTVV.

V usage is TRBV19 and J usage is TRBJ1-5, with D unresolved. CDR3 length equals 14 residues. The V gene lost 5 bases and the J gene lost 2 bases, with 10 bases spanning the gap. Germline loops: CDR1 LNHDA, CDR2 SQIVND (reference sequence). The CDR3: CASSSELGNQPQHF. The CDR3 DNA reads as TGTGCCAGTAGTTCTGAGTTGGGCAATCAGCCCCAGCATTTT.

The gene calls are TRBV29-1 and TRBJ1-2; D ambiguous. The CDR3 is made up of 13 amino acids. Germline V gives CDR1 SQVTM, CDR2 ANQGSEA. Trimming left V 3 bases short and J 4 bases short, with 12 bases between. For the CDR3, the DNA is TGCAGCGTTGACGAGGGTATAGGCTATGGCTACACCTTC. Translated, it gives CSVDEGIGYGYTF.

The CDR3 DNA sequence: TGTGCCAGCAGCTCCCTCGGGACTAGCCAACGACTGTGGACCGGGGAGCTGTTTTTT. This translates into CASSSLGTSQRLWTGELFF. V gene TRBV5-6 combines with J gene TRBJ2-2; TRBD2 matches 9 bases. The CDR3 spans 19 residues. Looked up from germline, CDR1 is SGHDT and CDR2 is YYEEEE. Germline trimming cut 3 bases from V and 5 bases from J; bases unmatched to any gene: 17.

This CDR3 is CASSLTGGQTDTQYF. CDR3 nucleotide sequence: TGTGCCAGTAGTTTGACAGGGGGCCAAACAGATACGCAGTATTTT. The chain links TRBV19 to TRBJ2-3; 10 bases are shared with TRBD1. From germline, CDR1 is LNHDA and CDR2 SQIVND (reference sequence). The CDR3 has 15 amino acids. With V trimmed by 5 bases and J by 3 bases, 5 bases remained unmatched.

The genes are TRBV6-1 and TRBJ1-2; 9 positions match TRBD1. CDR3 size: 15 residues. Germline CDR1 and CDR2: MNHNS and SASEGT. Trimming at V came to 2 bases and at J to 4 bases, leaving 5 bases not matched to a gene. CDR3 sequence (DNA): TGTGCCAGCAGTGAACGGGACAGGGCCCTCTATGGCTACACCTTC. Its protein is CASSERDRALYGYTF.

The chain is built from TRBV28 and TRBJ2-2; a possible D gene is TRBD2 (5 bases). The CDR3 loop spans 16 amino acids. Germline loops: CDR1 MDHEN, CDR2 SYDVKM. Trimming cost V 0 bases and J 9 bases, with 17 bases left between them. The CDR3 region has the DNA TGTGCCAGCAGTTTATGGCTCCGCGGTGCGGGCCGGGAGCTGTTTTTT. Protein sequence: CASSLWLRGAGRELFF.

The J gene is TRBJ1-2, the V gene TRBV9; 9 bases align to TRBD1. Looked up from germline, CDR1 is SGDLS and CDR2 is YYNGEE. CDR3 length equals 19 residues. The V segment lost 4 bases and the J segment 4 bases; nucleotides outside the gene matches: 20. CDR3 sequence reads: CASSSTNGQGPRTPYGYTF. The DNA of the CDR3 is TGTGCCAGCAGCTCCACGAACGGACAGGGGCCGAGGACCCCCTATGGCTACACCTTC.

The chain recombines TRBV14 with TRBJ2-2; possible D gene TRBD2, 6 bases. The germline V gene has CDR1 SGHDN and CDR2 FVKESK. Trimming took 4 bases from V and 0 from J, leaving 18 bases between them. The CDR3 consists of 18 residues. The CDR3 reads CASSLVPTLAANTGELFF. CDR3 nucleotide sequence: TGTGCCAGCAGCCTCGTACCCACATTAGCGGCGAACACCGGGGAGCTGTTTTTT.

The genes are TRBV29-1 and TRBJ2-4; no definite D call. Germline V CDR1 and CDR2: SQVTM, ANQGSEA. This CDR3 region has 15 residues. The V gene lost 6 bases and the J gene lost 0 bases, with 15 bases spanning the gap. CDR3 residues: CSVASNVLAKNIQYF. The CDR3 region has the DNA TGCAGCGTAGCAAGTAATGTCTTAGCCAAAAACATTCAGTACTTC. The complete variable domain, with remaining parts taken from reference TRBV29-1 and TRBJ2-4, reads SAVISQKPSRDICQRGTSLTIQCQVDSQVTMMFWYRQQPGQSLTLIATANQGSEATYESGFVIDKFPISRPNLTFSTLTVSNMSPEDSSIYLCSVASNVLAKNIQYFGAGTRLSVL.

The chain employs TRBV14 and TRBJ2-6; D is undetermined. Germline V CDR1 and CDR2: SGHDN, FVKESK. The CDR3 totals 19 residues. The germline V and J ends were trimmed by 0 bases and 0 bases, with 15 bases remaining between them. CDR3 sequence reads: CASSQDTRTFSSGANVLTF. CDR3 coding DNA: TGTGCCAGCAGCCAAGATACCCGCACGTTTAGCTCTGGGGCCAACGTCCTGACTTTC.

The chain has TRBV6-5 and TRBJ2-7; possible D gene TRBD1, 6 bases. Germline V gives CDR1 MNHEY, CDR2 SVGAGI. CDR3 length: 12 residues. The germline V and J ends were trimmed by 6 bases and 6 bases, with 12 bases remaining between them. The CDR3 reads CASSRTAAEQYF. The CDR3 nucleotides are TGTGCCAGCAGCCGGACAGCCGCCGAGCAGTACTTC.

The chain has TRBV28 and TRBJ1-5; D might be TRBD1 (6 bases). The CDR3 covers 16 residues. The V gene lost 6 bases and the J gene lost 0 bases, with 15 bases spanning the gap. Germline V gene lookup returns CDR1 MDHEN and CDR2 SYDVKM. The CDR3 nucleotides read TGTGCCAGCAGACTTGGACAGTTGTATAGCAATCAGCCCCAGCATTTT. This gives the protein CASRLGQLYSNQPQHF.

The rearrangement joins TRBV7-9 to TRBJ2-7; 12 nucleotides align to TRBD2. Germline V gene sequence: CDR1 SEHNR, CDR2 FQNEAQ (reference sequence). The V and J ends lost 5 bases and 2 bases, in that order; junction bases with no gene match: 4. The CDR3 contains 15 residues. The CDR3 DNA sequence: TGTGCCAGCAGCCTTTCTAGCGGGAGGGCCTACGAGCAGTACTTC. This codes for CASSLSSGRAYEQYF.

CDR3: CASSHTGRGGNQPQHF. CDR3 in DNA: TGTGCCAGTTCCCATACCGGGCGGGGAGGCAATCAGCCCCAGCATTTT. The J gene is TRBJ1-5, the V gene TRBV19; D is unresolved. The CDR3 contains 16 residues. Germline CDR1 LNHDA, CDR2 SQIVND (reference sequence). The germline V and J ends were trimmed by 8 bases and 2 bases, with 19 bases remaining between them.

This clone was detected only once. The chain combines TRBV7-2 with TRBJ1-1; TRBD1 is a possible D gene (5 bases). The CDR3 loop spans 15 amino acids. In germline, CDR1 is SGHTA, CDR2 FQGNSA. Trimming took off 2 bases at V and 4 bases at J, with 14 bases between the two ends. DNA for the CDR3: TGTGCCAGCAGCTTAAGGTCCGGACATACCACTGAAGCTTTCTTT. This translates into CASSLRSGHTTEAFF.

This clone was seen a single time. This chain uses TRBV11-2 with TRBJ2-1; a possible D gene is TRBD2 (5 bases). Trimming took off 2 bases at V and 15 bases at J, with 14 bases between the two ends. Germline lookup yields CDR1 SGHAT and CDR2 FQNNGV. There are 12 residues in the CDR3. CDR3: CASSLSGGRGFF. Here the CDR3 DNA reads TGTGCCAGCAGCTTATCTGGCGGGCGAGGGTTCTTC.

This chain uses TRBV12-5 with TRBJ2-1; 13 bases align to TRBD2. Germline V lookup: CDR1 LGHNT, CDR2 FRNRAP. This CDR3 region has 16 residues. J lost 6 bases, V lost 0 bases, and 2 bases had no gene match. The CDR3 nucleotides read TGTGCTAGTGGTTTGGTAACTAGCGGGAGGGGCAATGAGCAGTTCTTC. As protein: CASGLVTSGRGNEQFF.

The rearrangement links TRBV9 to TRBJ2-1; 13 bases align to TRBD2. This CDR3 has 17 residues. V lost 0 bases, J lost 6 bases, and 6 bases stayed unmatched. The germline CDR1 and CDR2 sequences are SGDLS and YYNGEE. DNA for the CDR3: TGTGCCAGCAGCGTAGGGGGCGGGACTAGCGGGGCCAATGAGCAGTTCTTC. Protein sequence: CASSVGGGTSGANEQFF.

V is TRBV4-1 and J is TRBJ2-3, with unresolved D. Trimming removed 2 bases at V and 3 bases at J, with 3 bases between. Germline V gives CDR1 MGHRA, CDR2 YSYEKL. The length of the CDR3 is 12 residues. CDR3: CASSQPTDTQYF. The CDR3 bases are TGCGCCAGCAGCCAACCAACAGATACGCAGTATTTT.

This sequence joins TRBV10-3 and TRBJ2-1; a weak D match, TRBD2 (7 bases). There are 17 residues in the CDR3. CDR1 is ENHRY, CDR2 SYGVKD, per germline. V lost 2 bases and J 6 bases, leaving 20 bases between the germline ends. The CDR3 region is CAISETGQFSSGNEQFF. The CDR3 DNA reads as TGTGCCATCAGTGAGACCGGACAGTTCTCTAGCGGCAATGAGCAGTTCTTC.

The chain has TRBV5-1 and TRBJ1-1; D remains ambiguous. This CDR3 contains 14 residues. The ends were cut back, 2 bases at V and 0 bases at J, with 8 bases in the middle. Germline V gene data show CDR1 as SGHRS and CDR2 as YFSETQ. CDR3 bases: TGCGCCAGCAGCTTAAGCGGCTTGAACACTGAAGCTTTCTTT. It encodes CASSLSGLNTEAFF.

V usage is TRBV19 and J usage is TRBJ2-6; TRBD2 is a possible D gene (7 bases). Germline CDR1 and CDR2: LNHDA and SQIVND (reference sequence). V shed 10 bases and J shed 5 bases, with 15 bases lying between them. This CDR3 has 14 residues. CDR3 DNA: TGTGCCACCAGGGGAGGGTCGAGGGCCAACGTCCTGACTTTC. Its translation is CATRGGSRANVLTF.

The chain has TRBV7-2 and TRBJ2-1; the D gene is possibly TRBD2 (5 bases). V was cut by 7 bases and J by 9 bases, with 19 bases left in between. The CDR3 is made up of 14 amino acids. Germline lookup yields CDR1 SGHTA and CDR2 FQGNSA. CDR3 sequence: CASIPRSGQGEQFF. CDR3 nucleotide sequence: TGTGCCAGCATCCCCAGGAGCGGTCAAGGTGAGCAGTTCTTC.

This clone appeared once. The CDR3 here is CSVRSNRIQETQYF. Here the CDR3 DNA reads TGCAGCGTTCGGTCGAACAGGATCCAAGAGACCCAGTACTTC. This rearrangement joins TRBV29-1 to TRBJ2-5; D is possibly TRBD1 (5 bases). The CDR3 has 14 residues. V lost 5 bases and J lost 1, with 14 bases in between. The germline gives CDR1 SQVTM, CDR2 ANQGSEA. Using reference TRBV29-1 and TRBJ2-5 for the parts outside the CDR3, the full variable domain is SAVISQKPSRDICQRGTSLTIQCQVDSQVTMMFWYRQQPGQSLTLIATANQGSEATYESGFVIDKFPISRPNLTFSTLTVSNMSPEDSSIYLCSVRSNRIQETQYFGPGTRLLVL.

The chain is built from TRBV10-3 and TRBJ2-1; D may be TRBD1 (5 bases). The CDR3 loop spans 16 amino acids. Germline V lookup: CDR1 ENHRY, CDR2 SYGVKD. V was pared by 5 bases and J by 5 bases, with 19 bases between. The CDR3 DNA is TGTGCCATCAGTCCCCGTAAGGGGTCCCTGAACAATGAGCAGTTCTTC. This gives the protein CAISPRKGSLNNEQFF.

This clone was counted once. The rearrangement uses TRBV9 and TRBJ2-7; the D gene is possibly TRBD2 (5 bases). V gave up 4 bases and J gave up 1 base, with 12 bases separating them. In germline, CDR1 is SGDLS, CDR2 YYNGEE. CDR3 size: 14 residues. The CDR3, as DNA: TGTGCCAGCAGCCCAGGACTGTTATCCTACGAGCAGTACTTC. Translation: CASSPGLLSYEQYF.

The CDR3, as DNA: TGTGCCTGGAAACTAGCGGGTTTAAACACCGGGGAGCTGTTTTTT. It encodes CAWKLAGLNTGELFF. This sequence joins TRBV30 and TRBJ2-2; 9 bases line up with TRBD2. V lost 4 bases and J lost 2; bases outside the gene matches: 5. The CDR3 has 15 residues. The germline V gene has CDR1 GTSNPN and CDR2 SVGIG (reference sequence).

The rearrangement joins TRBV19 to TRBJ1-5, with D possibly matching TRBD1 (6 bases). Trimming shortened V by 9 bases and J by 5 bases, and 14 bases separated the two germline ends. CDR3 length: 13 residues. Germline lookup yields CDR1 LNHDA and CDR2 SQIVND (reference sequence). CDR3 bases: TGTGCCAGCAGCCGGGACATCGATCAGCCCCAGCATTTT. The encoded protein is CASSRDIDQPQHF.